The T cell receptor (beta chain) described here comes from a study of STAT3 mutations in large granular lymphocyte leukemia. Study-level information: Among longitudinally sequenced T-LGLL patients, roughly half had canonical activating STAT3 mutations detected.

Sequencing used immunoSEQ multiplex PCR; TCRdb keeps in-frame clones, though not all of them. The sample has over 25,000 clones, 60% to 85% seen once; the top ten hold about 32%. CDR3 length: 14 residues. V lost 3 bases and J lost 0, with 7 bases in between. The germline V gene encodes CDR1 LNHDA and CDR2 SQIVND (reference sequence). Broader study findings: Some patients had dominant TCR clones larger than their STAT3 mutant burden. In about 30% of the 18 patients, new TCR clonotypes emerged after therapy. Clonal expansion was inferred from samples taken at other timepoints. At least one immunodominant TCR beta clonotype appeared in every T-cell large granular lymphocyte leukemia patient.

On this clone itself: The antigen is undetermined.

The sample comprised peripheral blood mononuclear cells. The chain couples TRBV19 to TRBJ2-3; D perhaps matches TRBD1 (5 bases). This receptor was taken from a woman aged 50 to 65 with T-cell large granular lymphocyte leukemia. Some clones in this sample may be carry-over from other donors' samples. CDR3: CASSIQGSTDTQYF. For the CDR3, the DNA is TGTGCCAGTAGTATTCAGGGCAGCACAGATACGCAGTATTTT.